Sequencing of this TCR beta chain was carried out in a study of identical twins. Germline V gene sequence: CDR1 ENHRY, CDR2 SYGVKD. There are 13 residues in the CDR3. V lost 5 bases, J lost 9 bases, and 9 bases stayed unmatched. This clonotype was counted at least ten times. Its antigen remains unknown. TCRdb reprocessed the 5' RACE reads via MiXCR and lists one record per CDR3 protein. Of 650,000 to 750,000 distinct CDR3 sequences detected, approximately 21% appear once; the ten largest clones hold approximately 4.5%. Study outcomes and limitations: Where out-of-frame alpha sequences were twin-shared, they showed excess low generation probability. Out-of-frame TCR alpha sharing in monozygotic twins exceeded recombination model predictions.

The sample also formed part of further work on T cells expressing NK-cell markers. That report adds: In sorted CD3+CD56+NKG2C+, CD3+CD56+NKG2C- and CD3+CD56-NKG2C+ T cells, TCR beta repertoires were obtained.

The clonotype was recovered from a young woman in good health. J is TRBJ1-1 and V is TRBV10-3; 7 bases agree with TRBD1. The sample comprised PBMCs. DNA for the CDR3: TGTGCCATCAGTCTCGGGACAGTTGCGAAAGCTTTCTTT. This codes for CAISLGTVAKAFF.